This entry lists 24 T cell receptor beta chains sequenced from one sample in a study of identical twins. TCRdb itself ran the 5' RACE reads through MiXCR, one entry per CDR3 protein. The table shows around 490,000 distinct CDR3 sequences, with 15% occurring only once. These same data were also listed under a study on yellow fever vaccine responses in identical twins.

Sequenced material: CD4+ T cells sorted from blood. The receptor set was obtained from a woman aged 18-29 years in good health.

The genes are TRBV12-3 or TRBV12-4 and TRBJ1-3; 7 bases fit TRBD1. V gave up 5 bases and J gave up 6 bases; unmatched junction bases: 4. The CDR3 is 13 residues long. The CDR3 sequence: CASSTGQPNTIYF. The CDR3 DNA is TGTGCCAGCAGTACGGGACAGCCAAACACCATATATTTT.

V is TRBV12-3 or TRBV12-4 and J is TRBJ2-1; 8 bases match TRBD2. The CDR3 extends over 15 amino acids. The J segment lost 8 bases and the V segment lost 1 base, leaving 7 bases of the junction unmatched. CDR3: CASSLEAGGGHEQFF. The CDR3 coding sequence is TGTGCCAGCAGTTTAGAGGCGGGAGGAGGACATGAGCAGTTCTTC.

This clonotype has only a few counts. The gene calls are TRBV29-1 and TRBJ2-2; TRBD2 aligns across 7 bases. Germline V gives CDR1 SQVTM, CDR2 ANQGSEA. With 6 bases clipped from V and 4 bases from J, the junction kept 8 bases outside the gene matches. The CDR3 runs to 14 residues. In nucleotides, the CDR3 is TGCAGCGTCCTCCTAGCGGATTTCACCGGGGAGCTGTTTTTT. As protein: CSVLLADFTGELFF.

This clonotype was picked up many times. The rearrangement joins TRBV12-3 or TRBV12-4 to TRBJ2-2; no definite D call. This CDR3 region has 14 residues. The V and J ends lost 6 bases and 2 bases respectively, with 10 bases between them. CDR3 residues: CASRRVINTGELFF. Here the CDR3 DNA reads TGTGCCAGCAGACGAGTTATTAACACCGGGGAGCTGTTTTTT.

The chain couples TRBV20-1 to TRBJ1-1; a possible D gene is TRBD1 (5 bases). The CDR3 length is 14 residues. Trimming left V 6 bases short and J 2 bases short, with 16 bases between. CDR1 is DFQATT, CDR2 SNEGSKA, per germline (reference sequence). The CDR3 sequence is CSATPRVSNTEAFF. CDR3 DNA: TGCAGTGCCACGCCCAGGGTGTCAAACACTGAAGCTTTCTTT.

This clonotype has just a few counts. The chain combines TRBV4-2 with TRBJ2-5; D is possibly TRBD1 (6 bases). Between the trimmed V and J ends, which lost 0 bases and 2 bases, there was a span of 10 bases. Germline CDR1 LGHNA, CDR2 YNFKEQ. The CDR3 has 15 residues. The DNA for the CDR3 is TGTGCCAGCAGCCAAGATACAGGGCCACAAGAGACCCAGTACTTC. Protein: CASSQDTGPQETQYF.

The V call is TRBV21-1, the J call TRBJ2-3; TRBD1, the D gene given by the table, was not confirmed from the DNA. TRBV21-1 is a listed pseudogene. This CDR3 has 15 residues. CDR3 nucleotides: TGTGCCGGAAAGGGTCCAGGGGGCGCGACAGATACGCAGTATTTT. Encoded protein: CAGKGPGGATDTQYF.

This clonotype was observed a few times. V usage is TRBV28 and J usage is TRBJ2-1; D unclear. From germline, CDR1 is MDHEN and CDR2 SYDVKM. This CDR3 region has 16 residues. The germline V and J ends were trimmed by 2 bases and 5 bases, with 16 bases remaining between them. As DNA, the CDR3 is TGTGCCAGCAGTTTAAATCTAGGCCTAGATAACAATGAGCAGTTCTTC. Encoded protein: CASSLNLGLDNNEQFF.

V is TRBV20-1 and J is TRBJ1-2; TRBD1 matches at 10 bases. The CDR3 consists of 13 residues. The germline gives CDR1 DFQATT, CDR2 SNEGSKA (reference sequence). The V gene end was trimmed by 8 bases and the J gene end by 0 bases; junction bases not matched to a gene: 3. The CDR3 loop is CSSGQGPNYGYTF. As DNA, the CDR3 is TGCAGTTCGGGACAGGGGCCTAACTATGGCTACACCTTC.

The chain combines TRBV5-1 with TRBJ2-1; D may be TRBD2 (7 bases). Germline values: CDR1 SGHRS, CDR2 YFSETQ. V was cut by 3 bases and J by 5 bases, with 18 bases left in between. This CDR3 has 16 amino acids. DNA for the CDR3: TGCGCCAGCAGCTCCCTCTCGGGGGGCTCGAACAATGAGCAGTTCTTC. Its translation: CASSSLSGGSNNEQFF.

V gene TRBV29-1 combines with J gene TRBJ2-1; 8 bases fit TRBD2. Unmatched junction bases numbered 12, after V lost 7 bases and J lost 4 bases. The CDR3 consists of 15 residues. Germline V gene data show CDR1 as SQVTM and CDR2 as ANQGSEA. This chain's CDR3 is CSAEGGLGLYNEQFF. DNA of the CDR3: TGCAGCGCCGAGGGGGGACTAGGCCTGTACAATGAGCAGTTCTTC.

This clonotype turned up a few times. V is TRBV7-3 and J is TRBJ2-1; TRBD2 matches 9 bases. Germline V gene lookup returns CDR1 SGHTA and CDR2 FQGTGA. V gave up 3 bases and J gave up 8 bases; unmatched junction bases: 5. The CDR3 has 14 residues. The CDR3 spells CASSFSGRVDEQFF. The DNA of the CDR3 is TGTGCCAGCAGCTTTAGCGGGAGAGTCGATGAGCAGTTCTTC.

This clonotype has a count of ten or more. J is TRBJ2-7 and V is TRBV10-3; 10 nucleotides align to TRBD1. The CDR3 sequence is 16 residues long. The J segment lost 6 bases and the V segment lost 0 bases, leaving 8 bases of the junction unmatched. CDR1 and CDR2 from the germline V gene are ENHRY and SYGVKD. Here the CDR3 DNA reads TGTGCCATCAGTGAGTCTCACGGACAGGGGGGTCGCGAGCAGTACTTC. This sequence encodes CAISESHGQGGREQYF.

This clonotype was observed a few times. CDR3: CASSPRGIHADTQYF. The DNA for the CDR3 is TGTGCCAGCAGCCCGAGGGGGATACACGCAGATACGCAGTATTTT. The chain couples TRBV6-1 to TRBJ2-3, with a tentative D call TRBD1 (6 bases). This CDR3 region has 15 residues. Trimming removed 6 bases from V and 4 bases from J, with 17 bases in between. The V gene's germline CDR1 is MNHNS and CDR2 SASEGT.

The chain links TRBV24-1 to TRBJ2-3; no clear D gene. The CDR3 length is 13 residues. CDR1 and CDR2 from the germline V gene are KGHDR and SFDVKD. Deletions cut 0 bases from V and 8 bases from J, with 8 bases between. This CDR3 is CATSDLGLGTQYF. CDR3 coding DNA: TGTGCCACCAGTGATTTGGGATTGGGTACGCAGTATTTT.

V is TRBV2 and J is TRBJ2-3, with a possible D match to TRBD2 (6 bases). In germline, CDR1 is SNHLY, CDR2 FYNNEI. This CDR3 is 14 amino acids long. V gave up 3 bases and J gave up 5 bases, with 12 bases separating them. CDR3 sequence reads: CASSDGGVIDTQYF. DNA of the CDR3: TGTGCCAGCAGTGACGGCGGGGTTATAGATACGCAGTATTTT.

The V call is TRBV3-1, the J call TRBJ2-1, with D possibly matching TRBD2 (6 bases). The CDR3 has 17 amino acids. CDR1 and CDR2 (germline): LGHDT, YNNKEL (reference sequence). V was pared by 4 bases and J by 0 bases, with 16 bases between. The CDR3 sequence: CASSLFGGESSYNEQFF. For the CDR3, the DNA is TGTGCCAGCAGCCTTTTTGGCGGGGAAAGCTCCTACAATGAGCAGTTCTTC.

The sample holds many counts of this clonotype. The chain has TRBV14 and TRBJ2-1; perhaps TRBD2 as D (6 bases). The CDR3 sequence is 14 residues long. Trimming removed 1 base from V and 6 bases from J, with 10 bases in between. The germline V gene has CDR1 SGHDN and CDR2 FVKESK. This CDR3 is CASSQVGGFNEQFF. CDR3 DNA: TGTGCCAGCAGCCAAGTGGGGGGATTCAATGAGCAGTTCTTC. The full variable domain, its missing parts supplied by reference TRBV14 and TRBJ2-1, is EAGVTQFPSHSVIEKGQTVTLRCDPISGHDNLYWYRRVMGKEIKFLLHFVKESKQDESGMPNNRFLAERTGGTYSTLKVQPAELEDSGVYFCASSQVGGFNEQFFGPGTRLTVL.

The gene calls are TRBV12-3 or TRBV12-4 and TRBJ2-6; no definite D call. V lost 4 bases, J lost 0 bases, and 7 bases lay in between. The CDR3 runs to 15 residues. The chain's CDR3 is CASSSRPSGANVLTF. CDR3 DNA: TGTGCCAGCAGTTCTCGACCCTCTGGGGCCAACGTCCTGACTTTC.

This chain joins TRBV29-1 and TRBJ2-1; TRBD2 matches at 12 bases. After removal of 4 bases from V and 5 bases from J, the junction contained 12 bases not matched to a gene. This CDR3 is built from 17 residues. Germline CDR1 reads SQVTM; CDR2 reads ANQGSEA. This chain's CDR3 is CSVVRLAGGPRNNEQFF. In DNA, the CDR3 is TGCAGCGTTGTACGTCTAGCGGGAGGGCCACGAAACAATGAGCAGTTCTTC.

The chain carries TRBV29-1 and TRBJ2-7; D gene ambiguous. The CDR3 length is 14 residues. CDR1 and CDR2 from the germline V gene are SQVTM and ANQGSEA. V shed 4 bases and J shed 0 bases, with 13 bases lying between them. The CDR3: CSVVLGPLSYEQYF. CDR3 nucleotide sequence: TGCAGCGTTGTGTTAGGCCCCCTCTCCTACGAGCAGTACTTC.

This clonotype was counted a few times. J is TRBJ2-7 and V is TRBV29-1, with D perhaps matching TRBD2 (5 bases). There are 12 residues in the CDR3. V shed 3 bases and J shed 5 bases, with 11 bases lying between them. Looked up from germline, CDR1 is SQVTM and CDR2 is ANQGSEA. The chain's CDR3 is CSVDLFGDEQYF. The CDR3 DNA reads TGCAGCGTTGACCTTTTCGGGGACGAGCAGTACTTC.

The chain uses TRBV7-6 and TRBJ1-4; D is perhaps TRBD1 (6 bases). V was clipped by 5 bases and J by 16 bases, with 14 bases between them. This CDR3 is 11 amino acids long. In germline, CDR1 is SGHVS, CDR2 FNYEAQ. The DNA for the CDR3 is TGTGCCAGCAGCAATGGTCAGGGGAGGTTTTTT. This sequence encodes CASSNGQGRFF.

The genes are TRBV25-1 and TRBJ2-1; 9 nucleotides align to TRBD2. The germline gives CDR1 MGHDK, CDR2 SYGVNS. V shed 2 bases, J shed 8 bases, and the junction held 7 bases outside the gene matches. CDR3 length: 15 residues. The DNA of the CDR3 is TGTGCCAGCAGTGAAAAGATGGTAGCGGGAGATGAGCAGTTCTTC. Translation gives CASSEKMVAGDEQFF.